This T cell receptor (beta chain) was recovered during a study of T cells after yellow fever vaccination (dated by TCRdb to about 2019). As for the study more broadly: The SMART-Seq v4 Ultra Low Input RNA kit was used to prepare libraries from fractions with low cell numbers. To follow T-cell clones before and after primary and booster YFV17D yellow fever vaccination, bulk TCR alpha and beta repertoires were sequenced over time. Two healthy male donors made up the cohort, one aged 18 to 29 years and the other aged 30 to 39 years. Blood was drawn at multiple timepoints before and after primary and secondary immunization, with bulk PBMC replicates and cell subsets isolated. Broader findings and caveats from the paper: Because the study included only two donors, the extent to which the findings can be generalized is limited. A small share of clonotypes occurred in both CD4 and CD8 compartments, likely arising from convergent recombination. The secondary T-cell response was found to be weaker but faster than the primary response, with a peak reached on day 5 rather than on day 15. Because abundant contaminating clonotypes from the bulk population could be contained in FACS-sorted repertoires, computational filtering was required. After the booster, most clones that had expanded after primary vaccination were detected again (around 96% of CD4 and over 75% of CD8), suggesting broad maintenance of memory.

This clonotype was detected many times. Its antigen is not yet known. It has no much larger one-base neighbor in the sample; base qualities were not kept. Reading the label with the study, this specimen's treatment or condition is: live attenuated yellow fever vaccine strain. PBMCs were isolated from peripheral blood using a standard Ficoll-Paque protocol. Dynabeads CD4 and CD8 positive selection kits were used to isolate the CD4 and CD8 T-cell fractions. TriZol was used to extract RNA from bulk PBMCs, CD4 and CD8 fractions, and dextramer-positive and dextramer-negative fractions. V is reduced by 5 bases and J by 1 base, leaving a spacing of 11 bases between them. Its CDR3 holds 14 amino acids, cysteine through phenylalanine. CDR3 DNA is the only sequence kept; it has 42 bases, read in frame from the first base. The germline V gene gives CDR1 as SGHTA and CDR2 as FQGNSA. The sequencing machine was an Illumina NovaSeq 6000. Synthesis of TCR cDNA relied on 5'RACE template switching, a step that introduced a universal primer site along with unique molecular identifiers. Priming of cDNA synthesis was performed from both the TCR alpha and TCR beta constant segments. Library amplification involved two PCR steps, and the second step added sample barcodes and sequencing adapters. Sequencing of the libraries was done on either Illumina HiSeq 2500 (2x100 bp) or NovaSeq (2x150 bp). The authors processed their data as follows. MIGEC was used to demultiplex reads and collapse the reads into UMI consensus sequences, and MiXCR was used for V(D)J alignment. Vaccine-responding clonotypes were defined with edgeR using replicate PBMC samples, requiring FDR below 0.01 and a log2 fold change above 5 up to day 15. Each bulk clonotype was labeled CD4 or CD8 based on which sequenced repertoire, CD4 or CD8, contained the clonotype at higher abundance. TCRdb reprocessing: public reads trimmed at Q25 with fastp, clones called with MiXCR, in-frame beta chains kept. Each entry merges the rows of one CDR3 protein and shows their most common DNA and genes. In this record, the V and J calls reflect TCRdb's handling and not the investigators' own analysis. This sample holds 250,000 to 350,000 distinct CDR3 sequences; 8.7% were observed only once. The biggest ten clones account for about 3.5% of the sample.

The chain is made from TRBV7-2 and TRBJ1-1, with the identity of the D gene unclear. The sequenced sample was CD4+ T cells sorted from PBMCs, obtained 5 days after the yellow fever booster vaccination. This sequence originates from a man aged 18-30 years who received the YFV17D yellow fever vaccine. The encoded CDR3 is CASSPARENTEAFF. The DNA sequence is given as TGTGCCAGCAGCCCGGCCAGAGAGAACACTGAAGCTTTCTTT.